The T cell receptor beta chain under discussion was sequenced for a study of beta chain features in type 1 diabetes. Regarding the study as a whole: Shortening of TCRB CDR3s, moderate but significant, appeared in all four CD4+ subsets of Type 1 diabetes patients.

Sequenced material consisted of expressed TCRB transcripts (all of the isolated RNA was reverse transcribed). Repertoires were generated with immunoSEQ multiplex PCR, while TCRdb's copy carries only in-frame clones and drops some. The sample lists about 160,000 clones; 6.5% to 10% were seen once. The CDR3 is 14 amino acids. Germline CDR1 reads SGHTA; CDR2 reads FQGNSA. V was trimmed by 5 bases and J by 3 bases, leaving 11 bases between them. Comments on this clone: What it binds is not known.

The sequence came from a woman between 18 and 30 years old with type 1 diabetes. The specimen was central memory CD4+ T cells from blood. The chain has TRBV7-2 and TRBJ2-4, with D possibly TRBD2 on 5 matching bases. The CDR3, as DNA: TGTGCCAGCAGCGCCACACGGGGCAAAAACATTCAGTACTTC. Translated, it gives CASSATRGKNIQYF.